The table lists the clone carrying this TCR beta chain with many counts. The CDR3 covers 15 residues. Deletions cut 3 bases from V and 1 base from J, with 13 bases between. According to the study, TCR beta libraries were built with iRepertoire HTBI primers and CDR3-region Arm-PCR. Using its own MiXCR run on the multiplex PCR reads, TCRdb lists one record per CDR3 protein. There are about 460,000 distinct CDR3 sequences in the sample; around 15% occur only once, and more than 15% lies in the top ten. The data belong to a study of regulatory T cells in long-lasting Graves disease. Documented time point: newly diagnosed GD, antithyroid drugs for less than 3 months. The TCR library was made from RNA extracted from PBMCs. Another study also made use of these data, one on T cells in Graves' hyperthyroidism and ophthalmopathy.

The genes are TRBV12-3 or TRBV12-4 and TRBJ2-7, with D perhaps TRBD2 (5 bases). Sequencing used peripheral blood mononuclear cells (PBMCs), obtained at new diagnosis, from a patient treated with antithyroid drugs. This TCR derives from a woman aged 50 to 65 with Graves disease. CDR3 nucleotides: TGTGCCAGCAGTTTTCTGCAGGTAGCGTCCTACGAGCAGTACTTC. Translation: CASSFLQVASYEQYF.